The entry that follows covers one TCR beta chain sequence. Its target is not known. This sample is part of a study of cytomegalovirus exposure and HLA in healthy donors. Study-level background: When fewer than 500 donors were genotyped, about 81% of them were found to fall in the Caucasian-associated ancestry cluster.

Study results and caveats: 87-base-pair reads could not separate some V segments, including TRBV6-2 and TRBV6-3. Reported performance of the classifier showed diagnosis of cytomegalovirus status with high specificity and sensitivity. The majority of CMV-associated TCR beta chains were reported as apparently HLA-restricted in a later analysis.

The ends were cut back, 7 bases at V and 8 bases at J, with 17 bases in the middle. CDR1 MDHEN and CDR2 SYDVKM come from the germline V gene. This CDR3 comprises 13 residues. A multiplex PCR was run with 60 Vbeta primers and 13 Jbeta primers. Measured with immunoSEQ multiplex PCR; TCRdb has only the in-frame clones, and not every one. The data show around 140,000 clones, 60% to 75% seen once. This sequence was found in a man aged 25 to 45 in good health and CMV-seronegative. The chain joins TRBV28 to TRBJ1-2, with D possibly TRBD1 on 6 matching bases. What was sequenced was PBMCs. CDR3 protein: CASTQDSHRGYTF. The CDR3 DNA follows: TGTGCCAGCACCCAGGACAGCCACAGGGGCTACACCTTC.